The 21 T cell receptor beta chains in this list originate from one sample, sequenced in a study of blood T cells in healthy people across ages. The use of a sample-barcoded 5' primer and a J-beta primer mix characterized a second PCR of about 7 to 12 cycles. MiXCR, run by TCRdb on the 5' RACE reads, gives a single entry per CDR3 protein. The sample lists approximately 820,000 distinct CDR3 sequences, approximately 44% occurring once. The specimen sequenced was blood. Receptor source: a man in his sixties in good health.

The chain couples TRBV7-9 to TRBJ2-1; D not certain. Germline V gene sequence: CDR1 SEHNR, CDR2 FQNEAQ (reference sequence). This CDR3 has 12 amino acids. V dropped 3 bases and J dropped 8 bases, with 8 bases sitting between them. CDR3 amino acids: CASSFVPYEQFF. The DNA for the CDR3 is TGTGCCAGCAGCTTTGTGCCCTATGAGCAGTTCTTC.

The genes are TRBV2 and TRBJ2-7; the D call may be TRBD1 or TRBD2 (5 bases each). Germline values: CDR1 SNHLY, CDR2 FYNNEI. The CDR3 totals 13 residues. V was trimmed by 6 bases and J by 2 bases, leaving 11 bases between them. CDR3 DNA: TGTGCCAGCAGGTTGGGGACCCCCTACGAGCAGTACTTC. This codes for CASRLGTPYEQYF.

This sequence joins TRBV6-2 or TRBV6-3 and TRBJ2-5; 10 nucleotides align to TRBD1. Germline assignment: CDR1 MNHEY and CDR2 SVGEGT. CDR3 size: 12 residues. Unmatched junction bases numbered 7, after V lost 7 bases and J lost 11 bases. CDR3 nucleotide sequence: TGTGCCAGCAAAACGGACAGGGGGGCGCAGTACTTC. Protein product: CASKTDRGAQYF.

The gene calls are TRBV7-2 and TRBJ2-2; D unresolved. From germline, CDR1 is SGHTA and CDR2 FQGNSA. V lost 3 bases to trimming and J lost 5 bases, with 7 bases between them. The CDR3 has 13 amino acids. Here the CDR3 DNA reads TGTGCCAGCAGCTTTGGGCGGACCGGGGAGCTGTTTTTT. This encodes CASSFGRTGELFF.

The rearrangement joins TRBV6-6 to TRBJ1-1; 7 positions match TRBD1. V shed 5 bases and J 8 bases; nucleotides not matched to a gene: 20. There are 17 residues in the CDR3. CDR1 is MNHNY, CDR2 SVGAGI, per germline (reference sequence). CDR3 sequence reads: CASSPPRQGFNTREAFF. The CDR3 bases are TGTGCCAGCAGTCCCCCTAGACAGGGATTCAATACGAGAGAAGCTTTCTTT.

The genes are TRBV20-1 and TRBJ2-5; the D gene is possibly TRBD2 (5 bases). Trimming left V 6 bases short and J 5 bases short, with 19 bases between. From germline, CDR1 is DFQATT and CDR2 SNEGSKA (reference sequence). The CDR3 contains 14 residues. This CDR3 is CSANRALGSETQYF. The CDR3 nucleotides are TGCAGTGCCAACCGGGCCCTTGGGAGTGAGACCCAGTACTTC.

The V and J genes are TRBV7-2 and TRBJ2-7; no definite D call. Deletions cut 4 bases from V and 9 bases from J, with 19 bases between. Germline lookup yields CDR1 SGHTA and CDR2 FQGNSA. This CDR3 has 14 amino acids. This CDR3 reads CASSSALVAHGQYF. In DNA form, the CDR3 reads TGTGCCAGCAGCTCAGCCTTGGTGGCACACGGGCAGTACTTC.

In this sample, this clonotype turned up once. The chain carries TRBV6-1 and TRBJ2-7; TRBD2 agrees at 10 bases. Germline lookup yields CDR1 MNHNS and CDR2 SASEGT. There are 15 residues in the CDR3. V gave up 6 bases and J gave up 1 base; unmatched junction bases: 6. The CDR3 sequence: CASSEKGLASYEQYF. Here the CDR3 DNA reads TGTGCCAGCAGCGAGAAGGGACTAGCGTCCTACGAGCAGTACTTC.

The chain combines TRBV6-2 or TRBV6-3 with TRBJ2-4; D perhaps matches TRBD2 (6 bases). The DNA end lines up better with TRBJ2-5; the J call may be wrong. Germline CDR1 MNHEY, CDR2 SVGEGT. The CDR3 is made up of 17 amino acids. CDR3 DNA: TGTGCCAGCAGTTACCTTCATAGGGCGACTAGAAGGGAGACCCAGTACTTC. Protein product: CASSYLHRATRRETQYF.

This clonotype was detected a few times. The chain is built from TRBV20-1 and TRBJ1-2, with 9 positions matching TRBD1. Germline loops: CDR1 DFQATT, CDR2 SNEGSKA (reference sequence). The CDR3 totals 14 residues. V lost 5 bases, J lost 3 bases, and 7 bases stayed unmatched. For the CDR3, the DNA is TGCAGTGCTTACAGACAGGGGGAGGACTATGGCTACACCTTC. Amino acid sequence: CSAYRQGEDYGYTF.

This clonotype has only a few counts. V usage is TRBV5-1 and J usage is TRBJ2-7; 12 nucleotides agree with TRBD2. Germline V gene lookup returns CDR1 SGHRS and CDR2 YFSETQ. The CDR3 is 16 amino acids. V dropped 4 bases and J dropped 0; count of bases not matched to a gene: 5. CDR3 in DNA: TGCGCCAGCAGCCACGGACTAGCGGGGAGCTCCTACGAGCAGTACTTC. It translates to CASSHGLAGSSYEQYF.

In DNA form, the CDR3 reads TGTGCCAGCAGGAGGGGGGGACAGGGTCATATGAATGGCTACACCTTC. It specifies CASRRGGQGHMNGYTF. V gene TRBV5-5 combines with J gene TRBJ1-2, with TRBD1 matching 9 bases. Germline trimming cut 5 bases from V and 6 bases from J; bases unmatched to any gene: 14. The CDR3 extends over 16 amino acids. Germline V lookup: CDR1 SGHKS, CDR2 YYEKEE (reference sequence).

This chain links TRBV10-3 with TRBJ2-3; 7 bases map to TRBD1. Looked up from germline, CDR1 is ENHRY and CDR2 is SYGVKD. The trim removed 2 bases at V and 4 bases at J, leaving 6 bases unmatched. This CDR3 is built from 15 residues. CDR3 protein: CAISETIQGPDTQYF. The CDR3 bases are TGTGCCATCAGTGAGACTATACAGGGGCCAGATACGCAGTATTTT.

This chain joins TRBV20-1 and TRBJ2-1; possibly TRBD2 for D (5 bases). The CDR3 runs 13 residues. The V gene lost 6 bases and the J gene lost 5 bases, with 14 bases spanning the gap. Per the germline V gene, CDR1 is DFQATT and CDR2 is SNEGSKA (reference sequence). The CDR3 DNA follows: TGCAGTGCCAGGAGAAACGGGAACAATGAGCAGTTCTTC. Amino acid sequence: CSARRNGNNEQFF.

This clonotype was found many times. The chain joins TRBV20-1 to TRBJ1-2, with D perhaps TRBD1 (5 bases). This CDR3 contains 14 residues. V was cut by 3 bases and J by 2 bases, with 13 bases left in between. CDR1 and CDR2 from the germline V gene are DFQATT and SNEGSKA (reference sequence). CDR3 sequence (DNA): TGCAGTGCTAGGTTCCCAGGGACGAACTATGGCTACACCTTC. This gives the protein CSARFPGTNYGYTF.

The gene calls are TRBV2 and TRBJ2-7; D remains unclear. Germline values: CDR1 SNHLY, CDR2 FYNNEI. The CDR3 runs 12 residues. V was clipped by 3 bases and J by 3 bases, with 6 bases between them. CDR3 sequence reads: CASSEGFYEQYF. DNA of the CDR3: TGTGCCAGCAGTGAGGGGTTCTACGAGCAGTACTTC.

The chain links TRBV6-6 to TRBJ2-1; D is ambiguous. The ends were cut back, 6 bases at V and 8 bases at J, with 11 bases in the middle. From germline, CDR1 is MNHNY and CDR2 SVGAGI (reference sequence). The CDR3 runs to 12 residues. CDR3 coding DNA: TGTGCCAGCAGGGACCCTCCGGATGAGCAGTTCTTC. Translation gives CASRDPPDEQFF.

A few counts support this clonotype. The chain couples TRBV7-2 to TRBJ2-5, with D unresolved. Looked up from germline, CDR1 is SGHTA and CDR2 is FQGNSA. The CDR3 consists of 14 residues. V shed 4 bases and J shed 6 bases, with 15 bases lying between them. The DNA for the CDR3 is TGTGCCAGCAGCTCCCCCCTTTGGGCAAAGACCCAGTACTTC. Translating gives CASSSPLWAKTQYF.

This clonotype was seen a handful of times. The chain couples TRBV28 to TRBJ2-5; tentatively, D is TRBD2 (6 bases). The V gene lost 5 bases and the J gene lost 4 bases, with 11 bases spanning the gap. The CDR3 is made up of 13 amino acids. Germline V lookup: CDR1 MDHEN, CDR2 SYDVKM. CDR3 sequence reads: CASSGGRRETQYF. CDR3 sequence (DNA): TGTGCCAGCAGTGGGGGGAGACGAGAGACCCAGTACTTC.

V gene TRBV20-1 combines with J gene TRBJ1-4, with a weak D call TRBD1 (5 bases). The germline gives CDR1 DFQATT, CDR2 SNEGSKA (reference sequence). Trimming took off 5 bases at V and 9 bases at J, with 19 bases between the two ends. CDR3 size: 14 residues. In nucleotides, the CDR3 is TGCAGTGCTTGGCGCGGGGGAGAGGGAAAAAAACTGTTTTTT. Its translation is CSAWRGGEGKKLFF.

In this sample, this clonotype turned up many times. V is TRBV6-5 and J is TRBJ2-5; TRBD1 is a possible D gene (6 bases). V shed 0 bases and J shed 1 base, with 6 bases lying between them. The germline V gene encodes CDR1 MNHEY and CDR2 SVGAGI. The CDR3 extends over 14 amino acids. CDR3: CASSYSRGQETQYF. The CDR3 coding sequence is TGTGCCAGCAGTTACTCCAGGGGCCAAGAGACCCAGTACTTC.